The rows below give T cell receptor beta chains drawn from one sample of a study of T cells after yellow fever vaccination. TCRdb reanalysed the 5' RACE reads using MiXCR and keeps one entry per CDR3 protein. The sample contains 450,000 to 550,000 distinct CDR3 sequences, 21% of which appear only once. This specimen was PBMCs, taken about 20 days after the first yellow fever vaccination. Receptors were obtained from a man aged 18 to 29 who received the YFV17D yellow fever vaccine. Each CDR3 is given with its conserved first and last residue. The D gene is left open where the match is weak. For some rows the clone size is stated as once, few or many, or as a class when expanded; others skip it.

abundance	v_gene	j_gene	d_gene	CDR3nt	CDR3aa
.	TRBV9	TRBJ2-3	TRBD2	TGTGCCAGCAGCATCCTAGCGGGGGGGCCGACAGATACGCAGTATTTT	CASSILAGGPTDTQYF
few	TRBV4-1	TRBJ2-1	TRBD2	TGCGCCAGCAGAGCTCCTAGCGGGGGGGGCGAGCAGTTCTTC	CASRAPSGGGEQFF
.	TRBV12-3/TRBV12-4	TRBJ1-6	.	TGTGCCAGCAGTCGGACGGCTGAAGGGTCACCCCTCCACTTT	CASSRTAEGSPLHF
.	TRBV5-1	TRBJ1-5	.	TGCGCCAGCAGCTGGGGTGCACCTGGTTCCAATCAGCCCCAGCATTTT	CASSWGAPGSNQPQHF
.	TRBV5-6	TRBJ2-1	.	TGTGCCAGCAGTCCTGCGCTGTCCCCATACAATGAGCAGTTCTTC	CASSPALSPYNEQFF
few	TRBV7-3	TRBJ1-2	.	TGTGCCAGCAGCCCCAACGGACAAAACTATGGCTACACCTTC	CASSPNGQNYGYTF
.	TRBV7-9	TRBJ2-3	.	TGTGCCAGCTATCAGTGGGGGGCAGATACGCAGTATTTT	CASYQWGADTQYF
many	TRBV12-3/TRBV12-4	TRBJ2-4	.	TGTGCCAGCAGTTTAGGGGGGGCCAAAAACATTCAGTACTTC	CASSLGGAKNIQYF
few	TRBV7-2	TRBJ2-5	TRBD2	TGTGCCAGCAGCCCTGGGGGGGGAGTGTACCAAGAGACCCAGTACTTC	CASSPGGGVYQETQYF
.	TRBV29-1	TRBJ2-3	.	TGCAGCGTGGTCCCCCCCGCAGATATGCAGTATTTT	CSVVPPADMQYF
.	TRBV20-1	TRBJ2-7	.	TGCAGTGCGAGTACAGCGTTTAGCTCCTACGAGCAGTACTTC	CSASTAFSSYEQYF
.	TRBV14	TRBJ2-1	.	TGTGCCAGCAGCCAAGACCCAAGCAATGAGCAGTTCTTC	CASSQDPSNEQFF
.	TRBV5-1	TRBJ2-3	.	TGCGCCAGCAGCTTGAGCCGGATCCTTAGCACAGATACGCAGTATTTT	CASSLSRILSTDTQYF
many	TRBV7-2	TRBJ1-1	.	TGTGCCAGCACCCAACCAGGTTTATACACTGAAGCTTTCTTT	CASTQPGLYTEAFF
few	TRBV6-2/TRBV6-3	TRBJ2-2	.	TGTGCCAGCAGTTACTCCCGGACATACACCGGGGAGCTGTTTTTT	CASSYSRTYTGELFF
many	TRBV5-1	TRBJ2-2	.	TGCGCCAGCAGCTTGGTGGCCGGGGAGCTGTTTTTT	CASSLVAGELFF
.	TRBV10-3	TRBJ2-7	.	TGTGCCATCAGTGGGACAGCCTACGAGCAGTACTTC	CAISGTAYEQYF
few	TRBV7-2	TRBJ1-4	.	TGTGCCAGCAGCTTAGCCCGGCAGGGTAAACTGTTTTTT	CASSLARQGKLFF
few	TRBV7-8	TRBJ2-3	TRBD2	TGTGCCAGCAGGGAACTAGCGGGGGTGGTCACAGATACGCAGTATTTT	CASRELAGVVTDTQYF
.	TRBV4-3	TRBJ2-3	.	TGCGCCAGCAGCCATAGGACAGCAGATACGCAGTATTTT	CASSHRTADTQYF
few	TRBV20-1	TRBJ2-1	TRBD2	TGCAGTGCTAGGGCCTTATTAGCGGGAGGGGAGCAGTTCTTC	CSARALLAGGEQFF
.	TRBV7-9	TRBJ1-1	.	TGTGCCAGCAGCTTCGCCGGGGGTATGGGCACTGAAGCGGTCTTT	CASSFAGGMGTEAVF
few	TRBV7-9	TRBJ1-1	.	TGTGCCAGCAGCTTAGACGGGTCTCCAGGCACTGAAGCTTTCTTT	CASSLDGSPGTEAFF
few	TRBV29-1	TRBJ2-2	TRBD1	TGCAGCGTTGGGACAGGCTTTAACACCGGGGAGCTGTTTTTT	CSVGTGFNTGELFF
.	TRBV5-6	TRBJ1-1	.	TGTGCCAGCAGCTTTCTGCTCGTAGGGACTGAAGCTTTCTTT	CASSFLLVGTEAFF
.	TRBV5-1	TRBJ2-3	.	TGCGCCAGCAGCCCGACACCTAGCGCATCAGATACGCAGTATTTT	CASSPTPSASDTQYF
.	TRBV5-4	TRBJ1-1	TRBD1	TGTGCCAGCAGCAACCTTGACAGGGGGCGGATGAACACTGAAGCTTTCTTT	CASSNLDRGRMNTEAFF
few	TRBV12-3/TRBV12-4	TRBJ1-3	.	TGTACCTTCAGTTTAGCGCCTGGGGGCGCGGTTTCTGGAAACACCATATATTTT	CTFSLAPGGAVSGNTIYF
many	TRBV20-1	TRBJ2-7	.	TGCAGTGCTGGCGACAGCTCCTACGAGCAGTACTTC	CSAGDSSYEQYF
few	TRBV5-1	TRBJ1-1	.	TGCGCCAGCAGCTTGGTACCAGGGGTGTCTGAAGCTTTCTTT	CASSLVPGVSEAFF
.	TRBV5-1	TRBJ1-1	TRBD1	TGCGCCAGCAGTTGGGACAGGCTGAACACTGAAGCTTTCTTT	CASSWDRLNTEAFF
few	TRBV10-3	TRBJ1-1	TRBD1	TGTGCCATCAGTGAGGTCGGACAGGGGTATCTTTTCTTT	CAISEVGQGYLFF
few	TRBV19	TRBJ1-5	TRBD1	TGTGCCAGTAGTATGCCCGGGACAGGGGTGTTGGGCAATCAGCCCCAGCATTTT	CASSMPGTGVLGNQPQHF